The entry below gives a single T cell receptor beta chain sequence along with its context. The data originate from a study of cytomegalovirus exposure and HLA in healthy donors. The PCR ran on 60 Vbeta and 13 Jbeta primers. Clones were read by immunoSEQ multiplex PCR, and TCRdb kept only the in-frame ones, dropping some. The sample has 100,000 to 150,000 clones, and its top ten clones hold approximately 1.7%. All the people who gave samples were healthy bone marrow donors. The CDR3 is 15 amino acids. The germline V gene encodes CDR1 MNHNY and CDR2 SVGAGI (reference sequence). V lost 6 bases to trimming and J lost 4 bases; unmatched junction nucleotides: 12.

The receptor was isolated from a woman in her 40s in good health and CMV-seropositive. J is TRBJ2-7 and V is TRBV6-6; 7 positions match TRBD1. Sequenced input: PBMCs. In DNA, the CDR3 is TGTGCCAGCAGCCACGGACAGGTCCTAGAATACGAGCAGTACTTC. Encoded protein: CASSHGQVLEYEQYF.